This TCR beta chain was retrieved from a study of radiation and T cells in renal cell carcinoma. For the study at large: Nephrectomy followed 15 Gy stereotactic body radiation by 4 weeks.

Time point: baseline pretreatment blood. The treatment was: 15 Gy SBRT to primary tumor, nephrectomy 4 weeks later. Clear cell pathology was present in this patient's renal cell carcinoma. Study-wide points: In blood, top tumor clones expanded by 2 weeks, shrinking by 4.

The CDR3 has 16 amino acids. Germline V gene lookup returns CDR1 SQVTM and CDR2 ANQGSEA. V trimming: 5 bases; J trimming: 0 bases; junction bases outside the gene matches: 13. The data were produced by immunoSEQ multiplex PCR, yet TCRdb's version contains in-frame clones alone and is incomplete. There are approximately 140,000 clones in the sample; about 87% occur only once, and 3.5% to 5% lies in the top ten. Of note for this clone: The antigen remains undetermined.

The V call is TRBV29-1, the J call TRBJ2-7, with 7 bases identical to TRBD1. The sequences come from blood, collected from a patient whose treatment included radiotherapy and nephrectomy. This TCR was recovered from a woman in her 70s with renal cell carcinoma. The CDR3 protein is CSVSGTAPLSSYEQYF. DNA for the CDR3: TGCAGCGTTTCCGGGACAGCCCCCCTTAGCTCCTACGAGCAGTACTTC.